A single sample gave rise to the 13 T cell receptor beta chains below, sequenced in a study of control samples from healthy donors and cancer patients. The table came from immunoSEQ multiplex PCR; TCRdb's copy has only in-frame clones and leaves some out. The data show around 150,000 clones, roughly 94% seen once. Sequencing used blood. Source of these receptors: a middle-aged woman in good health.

The CDR3 nucleotides read TGTGCCAGCAGCTCCAGGGTTATCACAGATACGCAGTATTTT. It translates to CASSSRVITDTQYF. This chain connects TRBV11-1 to TRBJ2-3; D is possibly TRBD1 (5 bases). Germline CDR1 is SGHAT and CDR2 is FQDESV (reference sequence). V was pared by 4 bases and J by 2 bases, with 10 bases between. The CDR3 extends over 14 amino acids. Based on the CDR3 plus reference TRBV11-1 and TRBJ2-3, the full variable domain is EAEVAQSPRYKITEKSQAVAFWCDPISGHATLYWYRQILGQGPELLVQFQDESVVDDSQLPKDRFSAERLKGVDSTLKIQPAELGDSAMYLCASSSRVITDTQYFGPGTRLTVL.

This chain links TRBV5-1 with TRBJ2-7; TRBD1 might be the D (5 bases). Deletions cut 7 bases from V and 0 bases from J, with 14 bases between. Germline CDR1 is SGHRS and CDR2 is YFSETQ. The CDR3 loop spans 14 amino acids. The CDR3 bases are TGCGCCAGCGGACAAGGGGAAAGCTCCTACGAGCAGTACTTC. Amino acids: CASGQGESSYEQYF.

DNA for the CDR3: TGTGCCAGCAGTGAAGGGCCTGGGCCTTACGAGCAGTACTTC. This translates into CASSEGPGPYEQYF. J is TRBJ2-7 and V is TRBV6-1; D gene uncertain. This CDR3 contains 14 residues. Germline V gene lookup returns CDR1 MNHNS and CDR2 SASEGT. V was clipped by 1 base and J by 4 bases, with 11 bases between them.

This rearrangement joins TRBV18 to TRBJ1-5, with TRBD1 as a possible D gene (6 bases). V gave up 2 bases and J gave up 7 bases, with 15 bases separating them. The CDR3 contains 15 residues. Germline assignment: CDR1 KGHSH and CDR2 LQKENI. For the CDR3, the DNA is TGTGCCAGCTCACCATATGGGGGCGCGGGGCAGCCCCAGCATTTT. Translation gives CASSPYGGAGQPQHF.

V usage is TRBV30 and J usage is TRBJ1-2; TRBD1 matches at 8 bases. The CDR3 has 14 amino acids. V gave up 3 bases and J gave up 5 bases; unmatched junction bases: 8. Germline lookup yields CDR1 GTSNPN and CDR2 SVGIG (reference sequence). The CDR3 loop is CAWSADRGGYGYTF. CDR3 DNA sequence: TGTGCCTGGAGCGCCGACAGGGGAGGATATGGCTACACCTTC.

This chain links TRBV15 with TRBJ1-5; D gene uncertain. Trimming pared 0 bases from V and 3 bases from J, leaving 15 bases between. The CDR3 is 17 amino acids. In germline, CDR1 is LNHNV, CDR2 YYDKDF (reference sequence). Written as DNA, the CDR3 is TGTGCCACCAGCAGAGATCGGGCCAGCGGCTTCAATCAGCCCCAGCATTTT. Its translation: CATSRDRASGFNQPQHF.

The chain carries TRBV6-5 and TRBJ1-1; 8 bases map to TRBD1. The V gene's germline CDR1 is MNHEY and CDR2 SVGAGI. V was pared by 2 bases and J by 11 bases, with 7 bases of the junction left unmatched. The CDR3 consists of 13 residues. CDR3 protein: CASSYVSGGLAFF. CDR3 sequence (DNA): TGTGCCAGCAGTTACGTTTCAGGGGGCCTGGCTTTCTTT.

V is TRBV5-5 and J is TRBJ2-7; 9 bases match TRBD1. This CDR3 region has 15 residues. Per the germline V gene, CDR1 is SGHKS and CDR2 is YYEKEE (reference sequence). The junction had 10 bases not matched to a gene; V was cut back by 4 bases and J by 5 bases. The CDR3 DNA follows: TGTGCCAGCAGCCCCACCATCGGGACAGGGAACGAGCAGTACTTC. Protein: CASSPTIGTGNEQYF.

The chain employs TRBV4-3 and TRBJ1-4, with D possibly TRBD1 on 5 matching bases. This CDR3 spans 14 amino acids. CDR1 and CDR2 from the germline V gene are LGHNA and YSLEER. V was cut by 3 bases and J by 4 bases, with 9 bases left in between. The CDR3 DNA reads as TGCGCCAGCAGCCACGCGGGGCTTAATGAAAAACTGTTTTTT. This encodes CASSHAGLNEKLFF.

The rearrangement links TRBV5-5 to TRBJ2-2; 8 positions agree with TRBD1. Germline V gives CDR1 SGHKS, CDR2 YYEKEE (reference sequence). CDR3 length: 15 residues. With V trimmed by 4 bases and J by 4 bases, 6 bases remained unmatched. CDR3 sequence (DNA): TGTGCCAGCAGCAAGGGACAGGAGATCACCGGGGAGCTGTTTTTT. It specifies CASSKGQEITGELFF.

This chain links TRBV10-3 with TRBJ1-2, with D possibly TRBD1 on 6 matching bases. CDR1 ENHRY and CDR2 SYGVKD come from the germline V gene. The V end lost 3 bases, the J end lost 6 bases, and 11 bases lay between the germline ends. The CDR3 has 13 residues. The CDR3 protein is CAISEGRGNGYTF. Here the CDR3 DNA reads TGTGCCATCAGTGAAGGCAGGGGCAATGGCTACACCTTC.

The CDR3 protein is CASSRPGLAGDEQFF. The CDR3 DNA follows: TGTGCCAGCAGCAGACCGGGACTAGCGGGAGATGAGCAGTTCTTC. This sequence joins TRBV6-5 and TRBJ2-1, with TRBD2 matching over 14 bases. Germline CDR1 and CDR2: MNHEY and SVGAGI. The CDR3 loop spans 15 amino acids. V trimming: 6 bases; J trimming: 8 bases; junction bases outside the gene matches: 6.

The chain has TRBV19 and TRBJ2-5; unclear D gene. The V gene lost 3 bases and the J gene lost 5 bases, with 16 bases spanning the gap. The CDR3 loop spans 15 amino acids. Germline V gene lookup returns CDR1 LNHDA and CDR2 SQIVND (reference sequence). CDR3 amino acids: CASSIAGFAGETQYF. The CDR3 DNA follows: TGTGCCAGTAGTATTGCAGGTTTTGCCGGGGAGACCCAGTACTTC.